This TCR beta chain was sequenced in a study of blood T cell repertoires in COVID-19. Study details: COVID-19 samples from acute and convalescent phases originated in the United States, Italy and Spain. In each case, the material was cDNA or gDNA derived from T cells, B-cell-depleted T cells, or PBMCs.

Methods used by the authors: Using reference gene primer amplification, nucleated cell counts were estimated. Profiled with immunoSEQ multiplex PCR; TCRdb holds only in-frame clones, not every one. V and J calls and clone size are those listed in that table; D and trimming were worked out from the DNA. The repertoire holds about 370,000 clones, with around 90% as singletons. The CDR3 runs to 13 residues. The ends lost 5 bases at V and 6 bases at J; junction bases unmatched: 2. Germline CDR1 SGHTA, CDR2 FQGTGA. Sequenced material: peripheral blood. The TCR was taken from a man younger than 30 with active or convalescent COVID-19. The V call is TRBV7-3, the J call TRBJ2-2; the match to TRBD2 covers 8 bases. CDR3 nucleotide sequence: TGTGCCAGCAGCGCGACTAGCGCCGGGGAGCTGTTTTTT. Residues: CASSATSAGELFF.